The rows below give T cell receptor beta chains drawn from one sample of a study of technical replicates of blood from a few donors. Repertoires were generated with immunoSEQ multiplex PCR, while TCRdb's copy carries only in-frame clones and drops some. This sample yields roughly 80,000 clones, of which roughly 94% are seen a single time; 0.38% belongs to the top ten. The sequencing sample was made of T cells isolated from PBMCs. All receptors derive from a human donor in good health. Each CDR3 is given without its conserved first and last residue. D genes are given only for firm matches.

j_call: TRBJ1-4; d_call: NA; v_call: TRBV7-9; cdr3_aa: ASSLARRGYYEKLF
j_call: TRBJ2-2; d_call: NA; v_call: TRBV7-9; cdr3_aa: ASSLRYRITGELF
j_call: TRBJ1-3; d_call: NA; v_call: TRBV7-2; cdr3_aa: ASSLAAGTKGNTIY
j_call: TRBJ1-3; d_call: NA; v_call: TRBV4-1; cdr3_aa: ASSQELRGNGNTIY
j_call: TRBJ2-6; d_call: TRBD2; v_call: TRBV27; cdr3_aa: ASSLTGGRFGNWGANVLT
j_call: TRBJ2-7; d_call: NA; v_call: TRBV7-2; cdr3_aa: ASSLTKTYEQY
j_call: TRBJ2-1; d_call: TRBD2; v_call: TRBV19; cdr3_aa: ASNSGAGGRDEQF
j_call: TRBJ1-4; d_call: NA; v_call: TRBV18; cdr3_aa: ASSPTGQPEKLF
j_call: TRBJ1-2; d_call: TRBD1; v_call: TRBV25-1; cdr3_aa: ASNPGTGGYGYT
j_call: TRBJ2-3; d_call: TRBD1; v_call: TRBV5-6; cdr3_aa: ASSLFSGQLPDTQY
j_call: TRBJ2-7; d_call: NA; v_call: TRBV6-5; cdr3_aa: ASSRTQVHSYEQY
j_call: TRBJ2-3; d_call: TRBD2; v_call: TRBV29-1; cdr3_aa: SVVTLAGASTDTQY
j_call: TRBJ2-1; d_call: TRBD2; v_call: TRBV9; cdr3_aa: ASSGGTSGNVGEQF
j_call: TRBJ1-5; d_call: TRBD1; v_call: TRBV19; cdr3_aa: ASSIRQGARNNQPQH
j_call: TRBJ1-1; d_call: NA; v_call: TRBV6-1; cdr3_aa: ASSYQRGPF
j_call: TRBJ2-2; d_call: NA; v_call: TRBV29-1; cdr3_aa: SVASGRTGELF
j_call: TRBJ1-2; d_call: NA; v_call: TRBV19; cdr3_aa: ASSESQGIYGYT
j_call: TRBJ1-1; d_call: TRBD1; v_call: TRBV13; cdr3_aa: ASSYRGGTEAF
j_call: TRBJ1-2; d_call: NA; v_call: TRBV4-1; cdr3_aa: ASSQEGGANYGYT
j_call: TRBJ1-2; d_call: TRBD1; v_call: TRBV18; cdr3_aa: ASSLPTGVGGYT
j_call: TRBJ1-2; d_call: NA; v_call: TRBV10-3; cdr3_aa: AISESVQDYGYT
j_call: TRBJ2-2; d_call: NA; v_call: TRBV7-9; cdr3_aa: ASSLDVLAPGELF
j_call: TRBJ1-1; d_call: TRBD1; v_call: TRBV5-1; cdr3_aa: ASSQRPGQSEAF
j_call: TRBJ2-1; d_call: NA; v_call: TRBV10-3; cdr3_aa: AISPSGQDEQF
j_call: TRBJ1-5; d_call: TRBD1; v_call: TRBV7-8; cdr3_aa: ASSLVSTGVQPQH
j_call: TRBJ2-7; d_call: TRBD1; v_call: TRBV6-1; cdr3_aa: ASSEYYTGTGAYEQY
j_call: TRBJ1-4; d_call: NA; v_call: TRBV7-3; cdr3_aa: ASSLAGGEKLF
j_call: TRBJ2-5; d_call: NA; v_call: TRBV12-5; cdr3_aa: ASGLGTTETQY
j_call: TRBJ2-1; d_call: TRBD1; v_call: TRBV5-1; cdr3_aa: ASSLDRGHNEQF
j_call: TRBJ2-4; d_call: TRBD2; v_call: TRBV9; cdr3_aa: ASSVVWGRDYLKNIQY
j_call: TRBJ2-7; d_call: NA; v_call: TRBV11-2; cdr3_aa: ASSIYYDEQY
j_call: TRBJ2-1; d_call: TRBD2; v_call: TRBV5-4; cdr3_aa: ASSGEREKQF